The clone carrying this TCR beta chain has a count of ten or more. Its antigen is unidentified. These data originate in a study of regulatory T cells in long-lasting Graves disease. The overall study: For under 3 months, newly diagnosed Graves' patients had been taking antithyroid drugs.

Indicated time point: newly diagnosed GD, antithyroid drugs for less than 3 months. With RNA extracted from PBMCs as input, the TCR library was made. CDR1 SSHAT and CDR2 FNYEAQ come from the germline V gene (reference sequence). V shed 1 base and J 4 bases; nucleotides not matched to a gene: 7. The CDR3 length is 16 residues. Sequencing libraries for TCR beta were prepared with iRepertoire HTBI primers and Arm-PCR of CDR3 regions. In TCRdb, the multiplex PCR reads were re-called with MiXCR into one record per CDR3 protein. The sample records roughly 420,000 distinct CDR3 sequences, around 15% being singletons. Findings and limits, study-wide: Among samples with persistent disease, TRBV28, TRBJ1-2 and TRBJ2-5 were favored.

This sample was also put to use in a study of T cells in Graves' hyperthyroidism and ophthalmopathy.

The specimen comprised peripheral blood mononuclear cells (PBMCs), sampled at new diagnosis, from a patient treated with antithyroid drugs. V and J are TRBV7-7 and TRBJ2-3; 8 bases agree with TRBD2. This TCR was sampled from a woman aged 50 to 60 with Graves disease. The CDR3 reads CASSLGPGLGADTQYF. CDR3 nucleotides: TGTGCCAGCAGCTTAGGACCGGGACTAGGCGCAGATACGCAGTATTTT.